This T cell receptor (beta chain) was retrieved from a study of beta chain features in type 1 diabetes. Findings and limits, study-wide: Shortening of TCRB CDR3s, moderate but significant, appeared in all four CD4+ subsets of Type 1 diabetes patients. Patients and controls would be equally affected if PCR favored shorter templates.

On average, the one heparinised blood draw given by each donor was approximately 120 mL. Sort purity for all populations was recorded as exceeding 98%. Investigators reverse transcribed all isolated RNA, so they sequenced expressed TCRB transcripts. The table came from immunoSEQ multiplex PCR; TCRdb's copy has only in-frame clones and leaves some out. The table has 900,000 or so clones, about a sixth seen once; the top ten hold 0.02% to 0.025%. As for this clone: The antigen remains undetermined.

Germline loops: CDR1 SGHTA, CDR2 FQGNSA. The CDR3 totals 19 residues. V lost 0 bases, J lost 3 bases, and 14 bases stayed unmatched. This rearrangement joins TRBV7-2 to TRBJ2-1, with TRBD1 identical over 7 bases. The material sequenced was naive CD4+ T cells from blood. The origin of this receptor is a woman between 18 and 30 years old in good health. As DNA, the CDR3 is TGTGCCAGCAGCTTAGCTCTCGGGTGGCTCGGACAGGTCTACAATGAGCAGTTCTTC. Encoded protein: CASSLALGWLGQVYNEQFF.